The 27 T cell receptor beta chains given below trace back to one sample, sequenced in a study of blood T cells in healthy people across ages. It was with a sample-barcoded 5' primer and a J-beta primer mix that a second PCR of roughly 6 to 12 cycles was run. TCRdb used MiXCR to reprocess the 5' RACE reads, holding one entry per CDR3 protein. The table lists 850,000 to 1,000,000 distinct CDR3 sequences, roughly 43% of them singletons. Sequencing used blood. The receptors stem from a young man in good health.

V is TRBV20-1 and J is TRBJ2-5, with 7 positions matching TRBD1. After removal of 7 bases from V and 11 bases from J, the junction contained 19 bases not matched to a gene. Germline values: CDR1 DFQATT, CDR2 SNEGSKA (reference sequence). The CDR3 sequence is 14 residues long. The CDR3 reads CSVHTGTEDNEQYF. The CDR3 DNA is TGCAGTGTTCATACCGGGACAGAAGACAATGAGCAGTACTTC.

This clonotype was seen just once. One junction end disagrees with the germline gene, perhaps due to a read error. The CDR3: CRARDLSGTSYEQYF. Here the CDR3 DNA reads TGCAGAGCTAGAGATCTTAGCGGCACATCCTACGAGCAGTACTTC. The V call is TRBV20-1, the J call TRBJ2-7, with D tentatively TRBD2 (6 bases). The CDR3 has 15 residues. The germline V gene encodes CDR1 DFQATT and CDR2 SNEGSKA (reference sequence).

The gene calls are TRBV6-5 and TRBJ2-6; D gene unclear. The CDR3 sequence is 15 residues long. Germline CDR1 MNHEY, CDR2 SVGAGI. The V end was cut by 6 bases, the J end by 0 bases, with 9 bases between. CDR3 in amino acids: CASRLRHSGANVLTF. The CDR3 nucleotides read TGTGCCAGCAGACTTCGCCACTCTGGGGCCAACGTCCTGACTTTC.

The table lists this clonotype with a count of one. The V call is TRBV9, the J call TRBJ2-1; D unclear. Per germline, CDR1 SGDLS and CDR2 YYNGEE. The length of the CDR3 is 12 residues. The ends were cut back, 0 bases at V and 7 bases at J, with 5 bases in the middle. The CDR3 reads CASSVGWNEQFF. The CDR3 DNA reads TGTGCCAGCAGCGTAGGGTGGAATGAGCAGTTCTTC.

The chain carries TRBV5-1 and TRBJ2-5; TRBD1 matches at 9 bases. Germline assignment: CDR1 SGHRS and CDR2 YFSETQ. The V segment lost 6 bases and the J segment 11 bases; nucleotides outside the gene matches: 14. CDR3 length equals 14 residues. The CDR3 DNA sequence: TGCGCCAGCACCCCGCAGGGGACAGGGAATGAGCAGTACTTC. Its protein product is CASTPQGTGNEQYF.

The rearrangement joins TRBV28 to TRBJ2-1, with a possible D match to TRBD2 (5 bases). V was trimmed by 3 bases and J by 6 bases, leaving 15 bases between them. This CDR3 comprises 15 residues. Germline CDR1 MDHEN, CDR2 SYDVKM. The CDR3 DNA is TGTGCCAGCAGTTTCGGGGTGACGGGATTCAATGAGCAGTTCTTC. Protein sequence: CASSFGVTGFNEQFF.

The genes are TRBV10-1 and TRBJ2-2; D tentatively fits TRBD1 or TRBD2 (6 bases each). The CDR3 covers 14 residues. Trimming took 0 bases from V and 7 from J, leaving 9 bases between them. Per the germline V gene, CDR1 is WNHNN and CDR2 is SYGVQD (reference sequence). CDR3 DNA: TGCGCCAGCAGTGAGTCGGGGGGCGGCGGGGAGCTGTTTTTT. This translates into CASSESGGGGELFF.

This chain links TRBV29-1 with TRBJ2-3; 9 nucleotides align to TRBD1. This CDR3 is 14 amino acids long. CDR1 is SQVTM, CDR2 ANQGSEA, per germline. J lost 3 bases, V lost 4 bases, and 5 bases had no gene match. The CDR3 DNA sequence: TGCAGCGTTGGAAGGGGACAGGGTACAGATACGCAGTATTTT. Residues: CSVGRGQGTDTQYF.

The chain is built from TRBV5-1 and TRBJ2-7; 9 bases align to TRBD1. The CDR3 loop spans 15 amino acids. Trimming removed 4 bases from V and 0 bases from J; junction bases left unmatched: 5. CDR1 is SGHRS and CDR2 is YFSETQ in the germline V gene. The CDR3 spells CASSVGTGTSYEQYF. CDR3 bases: TGCGCCAGCAGCGTTGGGACAGGGACCTCCTACGAGCAGTACTTC. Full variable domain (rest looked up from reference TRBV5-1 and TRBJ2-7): KAGVTQTPRYLIKTRGQQVTLSCSPISGHRSVSWYQQTPGQGLQFLFEYFSETQRNKGNFPGRFSGRQFSNSRSEMNVSTLELGDSALYLCASSVGTGTSYEQYFGPGTRLTVT.

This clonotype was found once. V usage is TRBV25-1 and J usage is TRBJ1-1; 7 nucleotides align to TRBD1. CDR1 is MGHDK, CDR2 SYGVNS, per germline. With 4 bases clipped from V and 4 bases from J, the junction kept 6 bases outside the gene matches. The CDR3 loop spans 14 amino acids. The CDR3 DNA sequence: TGTGCCAGCAGTGCCACCCGACAGGGCACTGAAGCTTTCTTT. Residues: CASSATRQGTEAFF.

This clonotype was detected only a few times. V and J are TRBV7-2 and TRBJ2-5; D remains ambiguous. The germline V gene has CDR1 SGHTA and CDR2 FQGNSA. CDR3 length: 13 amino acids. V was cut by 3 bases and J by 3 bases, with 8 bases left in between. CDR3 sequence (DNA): TGTGCCAGCAGCTTTGCTATCGAAGAGACCCAGTACTTC. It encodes CASSFAIEETQYF.

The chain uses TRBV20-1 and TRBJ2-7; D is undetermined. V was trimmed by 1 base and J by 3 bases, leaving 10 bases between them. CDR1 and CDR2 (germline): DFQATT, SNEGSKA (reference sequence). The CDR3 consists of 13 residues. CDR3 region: CSARASDGYEQYF. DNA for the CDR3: TGCAGTGCTAGAGCCAGCGACGGCTACGAGCAGTACTTC.

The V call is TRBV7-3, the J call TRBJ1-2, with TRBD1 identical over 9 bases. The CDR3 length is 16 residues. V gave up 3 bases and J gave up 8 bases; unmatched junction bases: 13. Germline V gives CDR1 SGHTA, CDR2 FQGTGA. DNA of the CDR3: TGTGCCAGCAGCTTCCCGGGACAGGGCCCCTATTCCGGCTACACCTTC. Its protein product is CASSFPGQGPYSGYTF.

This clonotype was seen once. CDR3 DNA sequence: TGTGCCAGCAGAACGGGGGGACAGGCGTCCTACGAGCAGTACTTC. Protein: CASRTGGQASYEQYF. The chain joins TRBV6-2 or TRBV6-3 to TRBJ2-7; maybe TRBD1 (8 bases). Germline CDR1 MNHEY, CDR2 SVGEGT. CDR3 length: 15 residues. Between the trimmed V and J ends, which lost 6 bases and 1 base, there was a span of 16 bases.

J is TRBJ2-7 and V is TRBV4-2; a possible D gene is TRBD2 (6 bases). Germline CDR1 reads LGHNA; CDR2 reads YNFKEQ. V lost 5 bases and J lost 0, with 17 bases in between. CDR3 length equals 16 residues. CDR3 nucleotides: TGTGCCAGCAGCTCCCAAGCGGGCATTAGCTCCTACGAGCAGTACTTC. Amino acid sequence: CASSSQAGISSYEQYF.

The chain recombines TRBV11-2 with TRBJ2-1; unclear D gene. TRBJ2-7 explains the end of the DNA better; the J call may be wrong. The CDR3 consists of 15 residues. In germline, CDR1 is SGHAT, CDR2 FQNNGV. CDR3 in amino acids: CASPIDSSSYNEQYF. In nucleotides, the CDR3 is TGTGCCAGCCCTATCGACTCGAGCTCCTACAATGAGCAGTACTTC.

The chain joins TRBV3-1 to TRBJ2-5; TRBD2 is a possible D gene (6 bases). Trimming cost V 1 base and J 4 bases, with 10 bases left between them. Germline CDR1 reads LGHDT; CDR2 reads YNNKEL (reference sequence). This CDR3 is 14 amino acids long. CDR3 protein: CASSQVEGRETQYF. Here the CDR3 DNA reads TGTGCCAGCAGCCAAGTGGAGGGGCGAGAGACCCAGTACTTC.

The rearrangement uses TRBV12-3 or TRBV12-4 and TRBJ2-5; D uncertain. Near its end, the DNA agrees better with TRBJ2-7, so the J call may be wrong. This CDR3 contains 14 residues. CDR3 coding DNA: TGTGCCAGCAGTCTACAGTCTACCACCTACGAGCAGTACTTC. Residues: CASSLQSTTYEQYF.

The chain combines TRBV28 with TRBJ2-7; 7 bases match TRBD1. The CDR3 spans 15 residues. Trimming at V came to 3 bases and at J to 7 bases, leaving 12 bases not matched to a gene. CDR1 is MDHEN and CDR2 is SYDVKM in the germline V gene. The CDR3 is CASSFQGVARREQYF. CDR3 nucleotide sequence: TGTGCCAGCAGTTTCCAGGGGGTGGCGCGTCGGGAGCAGTACTTC.

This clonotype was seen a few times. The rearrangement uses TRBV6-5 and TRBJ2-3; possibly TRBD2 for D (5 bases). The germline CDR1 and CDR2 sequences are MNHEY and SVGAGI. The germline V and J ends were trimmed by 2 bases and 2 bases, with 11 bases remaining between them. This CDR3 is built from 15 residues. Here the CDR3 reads CASSYQGLDTDTQYF. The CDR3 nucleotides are TGTGCCAGCAGTTACCAAGGACTCGACACAGATACGCAGTATTTT.

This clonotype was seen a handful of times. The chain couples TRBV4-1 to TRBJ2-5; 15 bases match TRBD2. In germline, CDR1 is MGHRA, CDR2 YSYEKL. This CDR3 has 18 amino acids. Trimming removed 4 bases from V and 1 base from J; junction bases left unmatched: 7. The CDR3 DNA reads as TGCGCCAGCAGCCCAGGACTAGCGGGGGGGCAGATCCAAGAGACCCAGTACTTC. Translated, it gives CASSPGLAGGQIQETQYF.

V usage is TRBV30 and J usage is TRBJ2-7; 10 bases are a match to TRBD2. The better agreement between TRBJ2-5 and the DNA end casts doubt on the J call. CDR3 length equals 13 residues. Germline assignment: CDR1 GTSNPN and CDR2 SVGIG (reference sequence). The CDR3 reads CAWSGLAGETQYF. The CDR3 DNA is TGTGCCTGGAGTGGACTAGCGGGAGAGACCCAGTACTTC.

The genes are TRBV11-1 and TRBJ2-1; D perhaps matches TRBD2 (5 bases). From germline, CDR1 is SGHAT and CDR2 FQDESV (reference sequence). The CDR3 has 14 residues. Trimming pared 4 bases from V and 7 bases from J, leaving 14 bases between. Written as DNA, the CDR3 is TGTGCCAGCAGCTATACCGGGAACTTGAATGAGCAGTTCTTC. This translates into CASSYTGNLNEQFF.

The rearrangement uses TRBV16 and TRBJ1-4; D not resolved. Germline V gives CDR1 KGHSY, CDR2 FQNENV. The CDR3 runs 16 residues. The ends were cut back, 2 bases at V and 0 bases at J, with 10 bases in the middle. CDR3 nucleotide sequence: TGTGCCAGCAGCCAAAGCCTCCCGGCAACTAATGAAAAACTGTTTTTT. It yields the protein CASSQSLPATNEKLFF. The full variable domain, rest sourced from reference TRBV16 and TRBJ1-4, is GEEVAQTPKHLVRGEGQKAKLYCAPIKGHSYVFWYQQVLKNEFKFLISFQNENVFDETGMPKERFSAKCLPNSPCSLEIQATKLEDSAVYFCASSQSLPATNEKLFFGSGTQLSVL.

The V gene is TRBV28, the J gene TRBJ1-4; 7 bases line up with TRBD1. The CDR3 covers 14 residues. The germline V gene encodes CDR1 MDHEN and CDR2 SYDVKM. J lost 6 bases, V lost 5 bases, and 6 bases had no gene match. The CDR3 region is CASSLTGAYEKLFF. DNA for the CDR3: TGTGCCAGCAGTCTCACAGGGGCCTATGAAAAACTGTTTTTT.

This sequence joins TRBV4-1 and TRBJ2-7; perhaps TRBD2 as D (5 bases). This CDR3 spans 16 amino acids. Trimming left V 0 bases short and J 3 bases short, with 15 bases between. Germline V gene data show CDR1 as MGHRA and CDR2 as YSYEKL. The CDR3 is CASSQDRFGESYEQYF. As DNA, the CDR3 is TGCGCCAGCAGCCAAGATCGCTTCGGGGAAAGCTACGAGCAGTACTTC.

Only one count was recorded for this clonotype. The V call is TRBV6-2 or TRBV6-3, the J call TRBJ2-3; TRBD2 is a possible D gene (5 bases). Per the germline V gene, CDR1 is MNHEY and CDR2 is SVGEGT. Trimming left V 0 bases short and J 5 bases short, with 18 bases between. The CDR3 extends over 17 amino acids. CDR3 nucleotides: TGTGCCAGCAGTTACTCGAGCAGCGGCGCAATTAAAGATACGCAGTATTTT. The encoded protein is CASSYSSSGAIKDTQYF.